These T cell receptor beta chains were read from a single sample in a study of graft-versus-host responses after intestinal transplantation. Their target antigens are unknown. Sequencing used immunoSEQ multiplex PCR; TCRdb keeps in-frame clones, though not all of them. The profile shows more than 100,000 clones, approximately 96% of them singletons. The sample here was unstimulated CD8+ T cells sorted from spleen or lymph node cells, taken before intestinal transplant. The receptors shown here come from a human donor who received an intestinal transplant. The CDR3 runs from the conserved cysteine through the conserved F or W. A D gene is named only where the DNA matches it firmly. Clone size appears in some rows only: once, few, many, or a class for an expanded clone.

size	D	V	J	CDR3	DNA
NA	NA	TRBV9	TRBJ2-3	CASTSAGDTQYF	TGTGCCAGCACCTCAGCCGGGGATACGCAGTATTTT
NA	NA	TRBV28	TRBJ2-3	CASSFADTQYF	TGTGCCAGCAGTTTTGCAGATACGCAGTATTTT
NA	NA	TRBV4-1	TRBJ2-7	CASSQIGDYEQYF	TGCGCCAGCAGCCAAATAGGAGATTACGAGCAGTACTTC
NA	NA	TRBV6-5	TRBJ2-3	CASSLNGVRADTQYF	TGTGCCAGCAGTTTGAACGGAGTCCGCGCAGATACGCAGTATTTT
NA	TRBD1	TRBV16	TRBJ2-7	CASSPPGTGSYEQYF	TGTGCCAGCAGCCCCCCCGGGACAGGGTCATACGAGCAGTACTTC
NA	NA	TRBV6-5	TRBJ2-1	CASSYFGPNNEQFF	TGTGCCAGCAGTTACTTTGGTCCCAACAATGAGCAGTTCTTC
NA	NA	TRBV19	TRBJ1-5	CARSPEGSSNQPQHF	TGTGCCAGATCCCCCGAGGGATCGAGCAATCAGCCCCAGCATTTT
NA	TRBD2	TRBV4-1	TRBJ2-3	CASSQVGVGLAGADTQYF	TGCGCCAGCAGCCAAGTTGGGGTGGGACTAGCGGGAGCAGATACGCAGTATTTT
once	NA	TRBV4-1	TRBJ1-6	CASSQAGSYNSPLHF	TGCGCCAGCAGCCAAGCAGGGAGTTATAATTCACCCCTCCACTTT
NA	NA	TRBV27	TRBJ2-7	CASSLVPLSYEQYF	TGTGCCAGCAGTTTAGTCCCCTTAAGCTACGAGCAGTACTTC
NA	NA	TRBV11-2	TRBJ2-7	CASAVYSYEQYF	TGTGCCAGTGCGGTCTACTCCTACGAGCAGTACTTC
once	TRBD1	TRBV19	TRBJ2-2	CATLDRERELFF	TGTGCCACCCTTGACAGGGAGAGGGAGCTGTTTTTT
NA	NA	TRBV7-8	TRBJ1-5	CASSFFLSNQPQHF	TGTGCCAGCAGCTTTTTCTTGAGCAATCAGCCCCAGCATTTT
NA	NA	TRBV11-1	TRBJ1-1	CASSLGQATEAFF	TGTGCCAGCAGCTTAGGACAGGCCACTGAAGCTTTCTTT
NA	NA	TRBV15	TRBJ2-1	CATSNPRSAAHEQFF	TGTGCCACCAGCAACCCCAGATCAGCCGCCCATGAGCAGTTCTTC
once	TRBD1	TRBV28	TRBJ1-2	CASSFQGAWRTF	TGTGCCAGCAGTTTCCAGGGGGCCTGGCGGACCTTC
NA	NA	TRBV25-1	TRBJ2-1	CASSAGIEQFF	TGTGCCAGCAGCGCCGGTATTGAGCAGTTCTTC
NA	TRBD1	TRBV4-3	TRBJ2-7	CASSPGTGDYEQYF	TGCGCCAGCAGCCCAGGGACAGGGGACTACGAGCAGTACTTC
NA	TRBD2	TRBV7-2	TRBJ2-7	CASSLWLAGSYEQYF	TGCGCCAGCAGCTTGTGGCTAGCGGGGTCCTACGAGCAGTACTTC
NA	NA	TRBV27	TRBJ2-1	CASSLYRVNEQFF	TGTGCCAGCAGTTTGTACAGGGTCAATGAGCAGTTCTTC
NA	TRBD2	TRBV4-1	TRBJ2-7	CASSHGIAGVYEQYF	TGCGCCAGCAGCCATGGAATAGCGGGAGTTTACGAGCAGTACTTC
NA	NA	TRBV19	TRBJ2-1	CASSYREDEQFF	TGTGCCAGTAGTTACAGGGAGGATGAGCAGTTCTTC
NA	NA	TRBV27	TRBJ2-7	CASIGGTSYEQYF	TGTGCCAGTATCGGGGGAACATCCTACGAGCAGTACTTC
NA	NA	TRBV29-1	TRBJ2-2	CSVEDLAGTGELFF	TGCAGCGTTGAAGATCTGGCTGGTACCGGGGAGCTGTTTTTT
NA	TRBD1	TRBV6-1	TRBJ1-1	CASSEPWTGRHMNTEAFF	TGTGCCAGCAGTGAACCTTGGACAGGGCGGCATATGAACACTGAAGCTTTCTTT
once	TRBD1	TRBV9	TRBJ2-7	CASSVGTGDYEQYF	TGTGCCAGCAGCGTCGGGACAGGGGACTACGAGCAGTACTTC
NA	NA	TRBV5-6	TRBJ2-1	CASSFVSSYNEQFF	TGTGCCAGCAGCTTTGTAAGCTCCTACAATGAGCAGTTCTTC
NA	TRBD2	TRBV19	TRBJ2-1	CASSPTSGEYNEQFF	TGTGCCAGTAGTCCGACTAGCGGAGAATACAATGAGCAGTTCTTC
NA	TRBD2	TRBV13	TRBJ2-1	CASSPSTSESSYNEQFF	TGTGCCAGCAGCCCATCGACTAGCGAATCGTCCTACAATGAGCAGTTCTTC
NA	TRBD1	TRBV7-9	TRBJ1-1	CASSKIGGMDTEAFF	TGTGCCAGCAGCAAAATAGGGGGCATGGACACTGAAGCTTTCTTT
NA	NA	TRBV4-1	TRBJ2-1	CASSQVDNEQFF	TGCGCCAGCAGCCAAGTGGACAATGAGCAGTTCTTC
NA	TRBD2	TRBV27	TRBJ2-1	CASSSICGGRAVNEQFF	TGTGCCAGCAGTTCAATCTGTGGCGGGAGGGCCGTGAATGAGCAGTTCTTC
NA	TRBD1	TRBV6-6	TRBJ1-3	CASSYSGRTGRNTIYF	TGTGCCAGCAGTTACTCGGGACGGACAGGGAGAAACACCATATATTTT
NA	NA	TRBV28	TRBJ2-7	CASSLKGEQYF	TGTGCCAGCAGTTTAAAGGGCGAGCAGTACTTC
once	TRBD1	TRBV6-1	TRBJ2-2	CASGQATLNTGELFF	TGTGCCAGCGGACAGGCGACATTGAACACCGGGGAGCTGTTTTTT
NA	NA	TRBV7-2	TRBJ2-6	CASSLVSGANVLTF	TGTGCCAGCAGCTTAGTCTCTGGGGCCAACGTCCTGACTTTC
NA	NA	TRBV9	TRBJ2-7	CASSVGQITYEQYF	TGTGCCAGCAGCGTAGGACAGATTACCTACGAGCAGTACTTC